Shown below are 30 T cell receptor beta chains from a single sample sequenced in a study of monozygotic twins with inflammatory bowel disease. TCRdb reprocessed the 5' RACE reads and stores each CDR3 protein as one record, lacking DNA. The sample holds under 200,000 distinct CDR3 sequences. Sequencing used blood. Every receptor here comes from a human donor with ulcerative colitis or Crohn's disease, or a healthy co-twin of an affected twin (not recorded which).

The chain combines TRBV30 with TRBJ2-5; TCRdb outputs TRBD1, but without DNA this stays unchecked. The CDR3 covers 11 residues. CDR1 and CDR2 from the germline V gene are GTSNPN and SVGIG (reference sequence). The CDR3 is CAWAGGETQYF.

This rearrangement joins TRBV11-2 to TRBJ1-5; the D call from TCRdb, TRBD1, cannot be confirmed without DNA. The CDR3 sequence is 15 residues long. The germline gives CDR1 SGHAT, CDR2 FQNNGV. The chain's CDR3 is CASSASAGGRQHQHF.

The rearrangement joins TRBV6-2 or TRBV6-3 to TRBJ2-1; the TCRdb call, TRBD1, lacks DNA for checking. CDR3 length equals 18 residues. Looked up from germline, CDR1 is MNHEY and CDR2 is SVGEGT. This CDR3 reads CASSYDPGVGVGYNEQFF.

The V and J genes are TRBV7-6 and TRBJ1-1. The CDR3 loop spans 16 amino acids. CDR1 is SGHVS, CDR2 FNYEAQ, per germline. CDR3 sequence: CASSLLSTGGDTEAFF.

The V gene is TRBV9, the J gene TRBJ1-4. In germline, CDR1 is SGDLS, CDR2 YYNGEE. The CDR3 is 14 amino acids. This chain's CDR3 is CASRPGLLNEKLFF.

CDR3 protein: CASSFGDKLNTEAFF. The rearrangement joins TRBV27 to TRBJ1-1. The germline gives CDR1 MNHEY, CDR2 SMNVEV (reference sequence). The CDR3 contains 15 residues.

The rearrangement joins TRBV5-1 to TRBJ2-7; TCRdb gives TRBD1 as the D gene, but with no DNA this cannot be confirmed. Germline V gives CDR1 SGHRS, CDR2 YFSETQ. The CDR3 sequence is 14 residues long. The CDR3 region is CASSLVRDPYEQYF.

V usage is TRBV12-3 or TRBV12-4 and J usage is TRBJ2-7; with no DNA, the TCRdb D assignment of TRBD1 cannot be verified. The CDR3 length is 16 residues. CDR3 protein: CASSPTSGQGTYEQYF.

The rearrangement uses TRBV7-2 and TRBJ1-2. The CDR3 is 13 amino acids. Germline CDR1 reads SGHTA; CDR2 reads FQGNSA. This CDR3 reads CASSSTDTYGYTF.

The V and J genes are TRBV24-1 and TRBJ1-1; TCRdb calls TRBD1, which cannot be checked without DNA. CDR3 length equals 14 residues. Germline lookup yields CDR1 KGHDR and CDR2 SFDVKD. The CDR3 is CATSDPGENTEAFF.

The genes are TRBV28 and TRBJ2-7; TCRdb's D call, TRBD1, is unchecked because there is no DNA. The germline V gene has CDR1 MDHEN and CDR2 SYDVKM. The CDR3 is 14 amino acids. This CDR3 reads CASSLMDRENEQYF.

CDR3 region: CASRYPSEGPTDTQYF. The rearrangement joins TRBV6-5 to TRBJ2-3; TCRdb's D gene call, TRBD2, goes unchecked for lack of DNA. CDR1 is MNHEY and CDR2 is SVGAGI in the germline V gene. The CDR3 runs 16 residues.

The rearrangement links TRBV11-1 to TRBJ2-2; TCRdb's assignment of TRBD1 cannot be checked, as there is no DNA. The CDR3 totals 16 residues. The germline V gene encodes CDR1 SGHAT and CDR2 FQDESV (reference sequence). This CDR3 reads CASRKRDRAVTGELFF.

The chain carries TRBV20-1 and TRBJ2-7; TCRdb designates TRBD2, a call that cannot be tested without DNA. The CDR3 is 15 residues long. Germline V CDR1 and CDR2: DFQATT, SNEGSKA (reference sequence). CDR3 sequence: CSATIGLGSSYEQYF.

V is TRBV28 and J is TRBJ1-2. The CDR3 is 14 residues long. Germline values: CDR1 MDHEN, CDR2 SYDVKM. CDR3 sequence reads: CASSIRPLNYGYTF.

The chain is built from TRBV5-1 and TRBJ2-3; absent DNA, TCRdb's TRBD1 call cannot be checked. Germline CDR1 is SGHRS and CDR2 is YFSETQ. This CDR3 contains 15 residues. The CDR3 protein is CASSPGQGETDTQYF.

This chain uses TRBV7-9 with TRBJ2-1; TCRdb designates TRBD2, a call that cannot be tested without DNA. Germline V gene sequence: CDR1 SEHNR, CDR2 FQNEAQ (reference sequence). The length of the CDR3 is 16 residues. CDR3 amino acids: CASSILAGGPYNEQFF. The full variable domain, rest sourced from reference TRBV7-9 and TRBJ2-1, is DTGVSQNPRHKITKRGQNVTFRCDPISEHNRLYWYRQTLGQGPEFLTYFQNEAQLEKSRLLSDRFSAERPKGSFSTLEIQRTEQGDSAMYLCASSILAGGPYNEQFFGPGTRLTVL.

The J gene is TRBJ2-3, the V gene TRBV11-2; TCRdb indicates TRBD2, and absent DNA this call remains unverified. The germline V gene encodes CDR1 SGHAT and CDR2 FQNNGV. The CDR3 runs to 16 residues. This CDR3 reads CASSFTGTQGTDTQYF.

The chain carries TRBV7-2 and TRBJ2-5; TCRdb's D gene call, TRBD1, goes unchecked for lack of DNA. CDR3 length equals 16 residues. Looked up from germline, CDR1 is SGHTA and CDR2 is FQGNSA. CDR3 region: CASSSRRDRGQETQYF.

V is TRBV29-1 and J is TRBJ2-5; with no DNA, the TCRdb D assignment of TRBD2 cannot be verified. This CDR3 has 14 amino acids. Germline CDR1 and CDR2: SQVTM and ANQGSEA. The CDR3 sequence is CSVAGGFGAETQYF.

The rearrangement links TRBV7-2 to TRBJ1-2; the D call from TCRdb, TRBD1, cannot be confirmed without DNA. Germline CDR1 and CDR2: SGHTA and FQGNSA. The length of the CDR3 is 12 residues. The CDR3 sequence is CASSQTGHGYTF.

This CDR3 reads CASSPTDRGTDTQYF. This chain uses TRBV28 with TRBJ2-3. Germline V gene lookup returns CDR1 MDHEN and CDR2 SYDVKM. The CDR3 runs to 15 residues.

CDR3 in amino acids: CSASSGRGISEQYF. This chain connects TRBV20-1 to TRBJ2-7; with no DNA, the TCRdb D assignment of TRBD1 cannot be verified. This CDR3 contains 14 residues. Germline CDR1 DFQATT, CDR2 SNEGSKA (reference sequence).

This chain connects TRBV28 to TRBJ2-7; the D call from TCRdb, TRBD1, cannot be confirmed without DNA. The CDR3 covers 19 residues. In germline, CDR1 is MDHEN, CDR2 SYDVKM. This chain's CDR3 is CASSTFGLGGAFGSYEQYF.

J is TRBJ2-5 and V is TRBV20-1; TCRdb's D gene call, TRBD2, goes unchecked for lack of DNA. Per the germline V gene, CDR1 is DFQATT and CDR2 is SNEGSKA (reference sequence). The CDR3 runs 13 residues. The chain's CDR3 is CSARGAGLETQYF.

The CDR3 loop is CASSQATEAFF. The chain recombines TRBV4-1 with TRBJ1-1. The CDR3 runs to 11 residues. CDR1 is MGHRA, CDR2 YSYEKL, per germline.

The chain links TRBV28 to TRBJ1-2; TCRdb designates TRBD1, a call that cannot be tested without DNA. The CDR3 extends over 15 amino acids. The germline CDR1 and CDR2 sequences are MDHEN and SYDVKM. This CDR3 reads CASQDGAGLRYGYTF.

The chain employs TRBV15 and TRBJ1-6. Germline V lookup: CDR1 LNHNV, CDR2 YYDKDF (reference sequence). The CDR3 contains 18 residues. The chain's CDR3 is CATSPIGRGRNRNSPLHF.

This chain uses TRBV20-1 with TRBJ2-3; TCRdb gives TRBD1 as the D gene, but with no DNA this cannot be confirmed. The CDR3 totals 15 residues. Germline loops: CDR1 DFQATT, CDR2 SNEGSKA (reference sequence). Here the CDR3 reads CSARDGRQGADTQYF.

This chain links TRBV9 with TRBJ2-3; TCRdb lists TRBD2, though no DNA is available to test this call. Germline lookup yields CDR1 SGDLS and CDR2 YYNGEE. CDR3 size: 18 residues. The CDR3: CASSSQTPGLAVADTQYF.